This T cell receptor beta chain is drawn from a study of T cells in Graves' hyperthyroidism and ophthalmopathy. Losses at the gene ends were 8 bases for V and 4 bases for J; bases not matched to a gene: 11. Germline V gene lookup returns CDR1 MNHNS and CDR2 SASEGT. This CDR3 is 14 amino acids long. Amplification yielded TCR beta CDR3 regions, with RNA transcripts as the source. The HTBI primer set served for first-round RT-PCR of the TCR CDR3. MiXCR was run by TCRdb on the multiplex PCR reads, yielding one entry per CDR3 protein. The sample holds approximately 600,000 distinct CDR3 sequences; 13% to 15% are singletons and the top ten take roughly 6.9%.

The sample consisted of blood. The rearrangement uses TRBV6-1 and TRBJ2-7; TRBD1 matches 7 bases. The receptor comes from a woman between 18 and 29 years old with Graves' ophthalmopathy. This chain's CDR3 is CASPLKGALYEQYF. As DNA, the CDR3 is TGTGCCAGCCCCCTTAAGGGGGCCCTTTACGAGCAGTACTTC.